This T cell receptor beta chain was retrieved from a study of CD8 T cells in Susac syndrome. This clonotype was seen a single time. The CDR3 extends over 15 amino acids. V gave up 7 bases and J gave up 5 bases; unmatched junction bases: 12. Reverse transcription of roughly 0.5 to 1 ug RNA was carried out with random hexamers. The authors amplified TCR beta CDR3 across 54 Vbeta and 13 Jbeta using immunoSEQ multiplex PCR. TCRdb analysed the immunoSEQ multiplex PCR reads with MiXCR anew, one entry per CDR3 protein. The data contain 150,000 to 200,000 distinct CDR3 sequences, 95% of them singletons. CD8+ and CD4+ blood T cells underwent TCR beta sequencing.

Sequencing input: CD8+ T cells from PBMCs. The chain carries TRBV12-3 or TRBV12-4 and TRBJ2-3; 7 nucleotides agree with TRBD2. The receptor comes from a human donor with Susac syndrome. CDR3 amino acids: CASKPGTTNLDTQYF. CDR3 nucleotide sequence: TGTGCCAGCAAACCCGGGACTACAAACTTAGATACGCAGTATTTT.